Sequencing of this T cell receptor beta chain was carried out in a study of Ad26.COV2.S vaccination and SARS-CoV-2 variants. Some clones are missing from TCRdb's copy, which holds only in-frame ones; the method was immunoSEQ multiplex PCR. There are around 350,000 clones in the sample; 70% to 90% occur only once, and roughly 3.5% lies in the top ten. CDR1 is MNHEY and CDR2 is SMNVEV in the germline V gene (reference sequence). This CDR3 region has 13 residues. V trimming: 6 bases; J trimming: 1 base; junction bases outside the gene matches: 0. Treatment described: some 20 received Ad26.COV2.S at low or high dose, single or two shots; several received placebo; per-sample allocation not given. Samples analyzed were those drawn on day 63 after the first vaccine or placebo injection.

The sample consisted of peripheral blood, taken in a trial of Ad26.COV2.S vaccine versus placebo. The receptor's source is a person between 18 and 60 years old who received the Ad26.COV2.S COVID-19 vaccine or a placebo. The chain joins TRBV27 to TRBJ1-2, with TRBD1 identical over 9 bases. The CDR3 here is CASRDRGNYGYTF. Written as DNA, the CDR3 is TGTGCCAGCAGGGACAGGGGTAACTATGGCTACACCTTC.